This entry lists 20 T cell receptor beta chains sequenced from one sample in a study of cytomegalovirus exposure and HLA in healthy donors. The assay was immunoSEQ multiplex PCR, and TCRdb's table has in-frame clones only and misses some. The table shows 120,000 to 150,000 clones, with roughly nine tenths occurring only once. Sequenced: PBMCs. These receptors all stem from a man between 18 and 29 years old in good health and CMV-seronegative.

CDR3 sequence (DNA): TGTGCCAGCAGCCCGACAGCAGGGGCCTACGAGCAGTACTTC. Translation gives CASSPTAGAYEQYF. This chain joins TRBV7-9 and TRBJ2-7; a weak D match, TRBD1 (6 bases). V lost 5 bases and J lost 2, with 13 bases in between. CDR3 length: 14 residues. In germline, CDR1 is SEHNR, CDR2 FQNEAQ (reference sequence).

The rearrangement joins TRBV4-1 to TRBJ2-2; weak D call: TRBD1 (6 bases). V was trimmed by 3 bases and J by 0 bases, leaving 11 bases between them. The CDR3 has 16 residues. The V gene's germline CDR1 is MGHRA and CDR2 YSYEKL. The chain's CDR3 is CASSHPRGTNTGELFF. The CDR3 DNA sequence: TGCGCCAGCAGCCACCCGAGGGGGACGAACACCGGGGAGCTGTTTTTT.

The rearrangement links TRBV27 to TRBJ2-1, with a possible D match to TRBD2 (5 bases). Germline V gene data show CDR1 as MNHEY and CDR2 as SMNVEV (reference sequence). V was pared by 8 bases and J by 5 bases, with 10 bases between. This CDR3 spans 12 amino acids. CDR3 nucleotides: TGTGCCAGCGGGAGAGTGAACAATGAGCAGTTCTTC. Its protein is CASGRVNNEQFF.

CDR3 in amino acids: CASSDKPLSTDTQYF. DNA for the CDR3: TGTGCCAGCAGTGATAAGCCTCTTAGCACAGATACGCAGTATTTT. The chain uses TRBV2 and TRBJ2-3; D is undetermined. Germline V CDR1 and CDR2: SNHLY, FYNNEI. CDR3 length equals 15 residues. The V and J ends lost 3 bases and 0 bases respectively, with 10 bases between them.

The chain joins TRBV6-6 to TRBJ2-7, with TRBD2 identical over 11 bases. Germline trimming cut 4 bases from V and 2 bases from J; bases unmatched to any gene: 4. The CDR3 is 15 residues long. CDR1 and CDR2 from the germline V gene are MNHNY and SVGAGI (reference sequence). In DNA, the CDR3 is TGTGCCAGCAGTTCCGGACTAGCGGGCGCCTACGAGCAGTACTTC. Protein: CASSSGLAGAYEQYF.

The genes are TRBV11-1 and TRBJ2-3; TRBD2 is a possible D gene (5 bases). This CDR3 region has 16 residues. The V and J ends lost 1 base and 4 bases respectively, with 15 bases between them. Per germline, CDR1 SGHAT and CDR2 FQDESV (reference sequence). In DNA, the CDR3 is TGTGCCAGCAGCTTAGAGTGGACGGGATCTCCAGATACGCAGTATTTT. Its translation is CASSLEWTGSPDTQYF. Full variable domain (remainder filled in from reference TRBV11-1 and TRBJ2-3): EAEVAQSPRYKITEKSQAVAFWCDPISGHATLYWYRQILGQGPELLVQFQDESVVDDSQLPKDRFSAERLKGVDSTLKIQPAELGDSAMYLCASSLEWTGSPDTQYFGPGTRLTVL.

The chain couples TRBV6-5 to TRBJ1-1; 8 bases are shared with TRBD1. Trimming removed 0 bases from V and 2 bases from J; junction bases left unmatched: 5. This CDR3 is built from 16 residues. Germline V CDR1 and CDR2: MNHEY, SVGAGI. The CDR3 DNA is TGTGCCAGCAGTTACTCGTATGGGACAGGAAACACTGAAGCTTTCTTT. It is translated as CASSYSYGTGNTEAFF.

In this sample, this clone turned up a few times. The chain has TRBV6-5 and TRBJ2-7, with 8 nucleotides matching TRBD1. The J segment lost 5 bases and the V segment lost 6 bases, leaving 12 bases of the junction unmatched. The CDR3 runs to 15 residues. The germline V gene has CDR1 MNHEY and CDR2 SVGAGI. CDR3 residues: CASRRGQGLTHEQYF. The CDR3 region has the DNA TGTGCCAGCAGGAGAGGACAGGGTCTTACCCACGAGCAGTACTTC.

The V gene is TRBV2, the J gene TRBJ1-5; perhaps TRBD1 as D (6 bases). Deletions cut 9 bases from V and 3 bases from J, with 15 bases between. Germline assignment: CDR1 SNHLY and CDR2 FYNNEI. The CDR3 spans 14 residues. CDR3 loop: CARGAGGPNQPQHF. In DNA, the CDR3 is TGTGCCAGGGGGGCGGGGGGCCCCAATCAGCCCCAGCATTTT. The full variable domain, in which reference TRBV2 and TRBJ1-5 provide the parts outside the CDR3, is EPEVTQTPSHQVTQMGQEVILRCVPISNHLYFYWYRQILGQKVEFLVSFYNNEISEKSEIFDDQFSVERPDGSNFTLKIRSTKLEDSAMYFCARGAGGPNQPQHFGDGTRLSIL.

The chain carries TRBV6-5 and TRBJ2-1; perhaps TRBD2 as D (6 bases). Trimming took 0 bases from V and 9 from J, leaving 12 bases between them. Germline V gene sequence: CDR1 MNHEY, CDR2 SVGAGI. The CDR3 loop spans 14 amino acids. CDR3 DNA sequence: TGTGCCAGCAGTTACTCGACTAGACGAGGTGAGCAGTTCTTC. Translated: CASSYSTRRGEQFF.

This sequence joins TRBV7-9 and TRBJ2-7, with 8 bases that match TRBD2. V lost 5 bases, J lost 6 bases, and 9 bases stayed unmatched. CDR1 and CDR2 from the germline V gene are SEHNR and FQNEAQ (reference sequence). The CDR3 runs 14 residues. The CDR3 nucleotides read TGTGCCAGCAGCCCAGGCGGGAGGCCTCGCGAGCAGTACTTC. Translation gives CASSPGGRPREQYF.

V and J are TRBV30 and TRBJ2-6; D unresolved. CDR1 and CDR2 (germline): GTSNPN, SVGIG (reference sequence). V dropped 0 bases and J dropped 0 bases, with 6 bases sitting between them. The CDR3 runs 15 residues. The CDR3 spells CAWSVLLSGANVLTF. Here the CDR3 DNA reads TGTGCCTGGAGTGTACTTCTCTCTGGGGCCAACGTCCTGACTTTC.

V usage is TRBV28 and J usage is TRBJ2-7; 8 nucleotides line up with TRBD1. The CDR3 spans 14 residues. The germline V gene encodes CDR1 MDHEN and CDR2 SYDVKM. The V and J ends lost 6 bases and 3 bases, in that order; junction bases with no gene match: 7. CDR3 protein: CASRGDRLIYEQYF. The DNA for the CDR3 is TGTGCCAGCAGGGGGGACAGGTTGATCTACGAGCAGTACTTC.

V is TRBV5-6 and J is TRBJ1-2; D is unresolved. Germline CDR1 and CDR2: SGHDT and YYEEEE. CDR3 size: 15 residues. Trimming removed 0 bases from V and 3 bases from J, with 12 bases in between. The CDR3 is CASSLGSGSYYGYTF. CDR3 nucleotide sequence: TGTGCCAGCAGCTTGGGTAGCGGGAGTTACTATGGCTACACCTTC.

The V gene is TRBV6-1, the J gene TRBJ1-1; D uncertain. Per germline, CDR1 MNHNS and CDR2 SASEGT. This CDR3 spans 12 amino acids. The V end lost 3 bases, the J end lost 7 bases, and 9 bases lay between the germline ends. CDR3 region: CASSDARHEAFF. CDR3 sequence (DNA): TGTGCCAGCAGTGACGCGAGGCATGAAGCTTTCTTT.

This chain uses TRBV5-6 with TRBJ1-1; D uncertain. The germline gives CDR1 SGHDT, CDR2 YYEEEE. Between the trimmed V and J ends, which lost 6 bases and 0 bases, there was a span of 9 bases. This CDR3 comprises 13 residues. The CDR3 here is CASTRGMNTEAFF. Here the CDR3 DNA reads TGTGCCAGCACCCGGGGAATGAACACTGAAGCTTTCTTT.

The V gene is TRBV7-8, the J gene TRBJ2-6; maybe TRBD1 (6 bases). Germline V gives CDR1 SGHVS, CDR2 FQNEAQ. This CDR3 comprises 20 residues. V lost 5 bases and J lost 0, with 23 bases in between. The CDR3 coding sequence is TGTGCCAGCAGCCAAGTACAGGGACGACAACGTGTCTCTGGGGCCAACGTCCTGACTTTC. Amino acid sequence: CASSQVQGRQRVSGANVLTF.

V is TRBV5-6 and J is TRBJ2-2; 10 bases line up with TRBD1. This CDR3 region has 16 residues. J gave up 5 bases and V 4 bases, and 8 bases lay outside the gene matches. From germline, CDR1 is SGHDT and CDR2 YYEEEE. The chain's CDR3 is CASSPDRGSGTGELFF. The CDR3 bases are TGTGCCAGCAGCCCGGACAGGGGGTCTGGGACCGGGGAGCTGTTTTTT.

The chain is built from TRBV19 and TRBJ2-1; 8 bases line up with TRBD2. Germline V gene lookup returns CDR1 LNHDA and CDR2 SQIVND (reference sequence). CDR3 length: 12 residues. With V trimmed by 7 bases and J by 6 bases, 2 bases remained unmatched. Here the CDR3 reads CASTRGVNEQFF. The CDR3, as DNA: TGTGCCAGTACGCGGGGGGTCAATGAGCAGTTCTTC.

The CDR3 reads CASSVSPGTAQHYEQYF. The CDR3 DNA follows: TGTGCCAGCAGCGTATCCCCGGGGACTGCCCAACATTACGAGCAGTACTTC. V and J are TRBV13 and TRBJ2-7; perhaps TRBD2 as D (6 bases). Trimming pared 5 bases from V and 4 bases from J, leaving 24 bases between. This CDR3 is built from 17 residues. Germline V gene data show CDR1 as PRHDT and CDR2 as FYEKMQ (reference sequence).